These 9 T cell receptor beta chains came from one sample sequenced in a study of T-cell reconstitution after alpha-beta-depleted transplantation in children listed by TCRdb under 2016. Libraries were constructed by PCR. The instrument was an Illumina HiSeq 2500. Molecular barcoding was employed in the preparation of TCR libraries, with unique molecular identifiers being used to normalize TCRbeta repertoire quantification. Through fastp at Q25 and MiXCR, TCRdb rebuilt clones from the public reads, retaining in-frame beta chains. Rows are unified per CDR3 protein, each entry keeping the most common DNA and genes. In all, the sample holds about 370,000 distinct CDR3 sequences, and around 20% of those were seen once. The top ten hold around 4% of the sample. The sequenced sample was PBMCs from the stem cell graft donor, obtained from the stem cell graft. These receptors all come from a human donor who donated a stem cell graft to a child with acute myeloid leukemia.

CDR3 in DNA: TGTGCCAGCAGTCACACCGATTTTGAAGCTTTCTTT. Translated: CASSHTDFEAFF. V usage is TRBV7-9 and J usage is TRBJ1-1; D remains ambiguous. The germline CDR1 and CDR2 sequences are SEHNR and FQNEAQ (reference sequence). V dropped 6 bases and J dropped 7 bases, with 12 bases sitting between them. The CDR3 contains 12 residues.

This clonotype was seen more than once but under ten times. The rearrangement joins TRBV29-1 to TRBJ2-7, with 11 nucleotides matching TRBD2. The CDR3 consists of 15 residues. The V gene end was trimmed by 6 bases and the J gene end by 2 bases; junction bases not matched to a gene: 9. Germline CDR1 reads SQVTM; CDR2 reads ANQGSEA. DNA of the CDR3: TGCAGCGTCGGAATAGCGGGAGGGCCTCCCTACGAGCAGTACTTC. Its translation: CSVGIAGGPPYEQYF.

The chain employs TRBV3-1 and TRBJ2-1; 11 nucleotides align to TRBD2. V lost 2 bases and J lost 4; bases outside the gene matches: 4. In germline, CDR1 is LGHDT, CDR2 YNNKEL (reference sequence). The CDR3 is 16 residues long. The DNA of the CDR3 is TGTGCCAGCAGCCAATCTAGCGGGAGGACATACAATGAGCAGTTCTTC. It translates to CASSQSSGRTYNEQFF.

V gene TRBV21-1 combines with J gene TRBJ2-2; TRBD1 is the table's D call, not checked against the DNA. TRBV21-1 is termed a pseudogene. The CDR3 is 18 residues long. This CDR3 reads CASSRRGPRKSGTGELFF. CDR3 nucleotides: TGTGCCAGCAGCAGACGGGGACCCAGGAAAAGTGGCACCGGGGAGCTGTTTTTT.

The V call is TRBV20-1, the J call TRBJ1-6; weak D call: TRBD1 (6 bases). The CDR3 is made up of 13 amino acids. CDR1 DFQATT and CDR2 SNEGSKA come from the germline V gene (reference sequence). Trimming cost V 3 bases and J 6 bases, with 9 bases left between them. CDR3 amino acids: CSASADSNSPLHF. Written as DNA, the CDR3 is TGCAGTGCTAGCGCGGACAGTAATTCACCCCTCCACTTT.

In its sample, this clonotype was seen a few times. The chain joins TRBV5-1 to TRBJ2-5, with TRBD2 matching over 9 bases. Germline V gene lookup returns CDR1 SGHRS and CDR2 YFSETQ. The CDR3 has 15 amino acids. V lost 4 bases and J lost 1; bases outside the gene matches: 5. Here the CDR3 DNA reads TGCGCCAGCAGCACCTTAGCGGGAGCCCAAGAGACCCAGTACTTC. The encoded protein is CASSTLAGAQETQYF.

The chain recombines TRBV29-1 with TRBJ2-1, with 9 bases lining up with TRBD2. Per germline, CDR1 SQVTM and CDR2 ANQGSEA. With V trimmed by 1 base and J by 9 bases, 7 bases remained unmatched. This CDR3 contains 14 residues. DNA of the CDR3: TGCAGCGTTGAAGGGTTAGCGGGAGAGTCTGAGCAGTTCTTC. This encodes CSVEGLAGESEQFF.

This clonotype was seen more than once but under ten times. CDR3 nucleotide sequence: TGTGCCACCAGTGAACAGGGTAGGGGTTACAATGAGCAGTTCTTC. This encodes CATSEQGRGYNEQFF. V and J are TRBV24-1 and TRBJ2-1, with D possibly TRBD1 on 6 matching bases. CDR1 and CDR2 (germline): KGHDR, SFDVKD. Trimming pared 4 bases from V and 4 bases from J, leaving 13 bases between. This CDR3 has 15 residues.

There are a few counts of this clonotype. The chain recombines TRBV12-3 or TRBV12-4 with TRBJ2-1; D possibly corresponds to TRBD2 (5 bases). V was shortened by 9 bases and J by 0 bases, with 15 bases between the two germline ends. This CDR3 contains 15 residues. The CDR3 coding sequence is TGTGCCAGTAAAGGACTCGTAAGCTCCTACAATGAGCAGTTCTTC. This codes for CASKGLVSSYNEQFF.